This TCR beta chain stems from a study of blood T cell repertoires in COVID-19 (dated by TCRdb to the early 2020s). For the wider study: Collaborator samples came from the United States, Italy and Spain and covered acute and convalescent phases of COVID-19. The material from the prospective study consisted of cDNA or gDNA derived from T cells, B-cell-depleted T cells, or PBMCs. The dataset comprised deeply sampled blood TCRbeta repertoires from subjects exposed to, actively infected with, or recovered from COVID-19. The repertoires were released in a freely available public database meant as a resource for research on the immune response to SARS-CoV-2. The samples were drawn from two sources: the first 160 participants of the ongoing ImmuneRACE study, and 1,200 or so subjects contributed by 6 global collaborators. Nearly every sample came with metadata listing a de-identified subject ID, COVID-19 status, age in years and sex. HLA class I and class II types, where available, came from metadata supplied by the sample provider rather than from assay-based typing. What the research found in general, with its limitations: The quantity of clinical and demographic metadata differed by source and by participant and was supplied without curation.

The immunoSEQ Assay, a bias-controlled multiplex PCR, was used to amplify TCRbeta CDR3 regions from genomic DNA. The authors' pipeline ran thus. The number of nucleated cells in each sample was estimated from the amplification of reference gene primers within the assay. To quantify the absolute abundance of each unique TCRbeta CDR3 rearrangement, sequence reads were collapsed and filtered. Productive Simpson clonality was computed per sample as the square root of Simpson's diversity index over productive rearrangements. TCRdb re-hosts the immuneACCESS table, in-frame sequences only. Its copies lack some clones; in the studies checked, an unresolved V gene accounts for under half of them, and the cause for the rest is not known. That table is the source of V, J and clone size, and D and trimming were worked out from the DNA. In all, the sample holds around 500,000 clones, and 80% to 90% of those were seen once. The ten largest clones represent approximately 3% of the sample.

Worth noting for this clone: What this receptor recognizes is not known. Base-call qualities are not available, and no considerably larger clone is one nucleotide away.

Whole blood was collected in K2EDTA tubes by collaborating institutions according to the institutions' own protocols. Collaborator samples were shipped for TCRbeta analysis as frozen whole blood, isolated PBMCs, or DNA extracted from either sample type. Sequences SGHTA (CDR1) and FQGTGA (CDR2) are obtained from the germline V gene. Trimming removed 5 bases from V and 3 bases from J; the gene matches leave 5 bases unexplained. Its CDR3 holds 16 amino acids, cysteine through phenylalanine. Only the CDR3 DNA stays, 48 bases, in frame from base 1. The receptor was derived from a human donor in a cohort sampled during active COVID-19. The sequenced sample consisted of peripheral blood. This chain is built from TRBV7-3 and TRBJ2-3; the central 13 bases match TRBD2. The CDR3 region has the sequence CASSRLAGGGTDTQYF. The nucleotides read TGTGCCAGCAGCAGACTAGCGGGAGGAGGGACAGATACGCAGTATTTT.